The table lists the clone carrying this T cell receptor beta chain with a few counts. TCRdb independently ran MiXCR on the PCR reads; one entry per CDR3 protein. The table shows under 65,000 distinct CDR3 sequences, with 25% occurring only once. The source of the sample is a study of molecular identifiers for immune sequencing clone quantification. The length of the CDR3 is 12 residues. Trimming cost V 6 bases and J 6 bases, with 9 bases left between them. This chain uses TRBV12-3 or TRBV12-4 with TRBJ1-5; no clear D gene. Sequencing was performed on naive CD8+ T cells from blood, with Jurkat cell RNA spiked in. Subset meaning: FACS-sorted CD8+CD4-CCR7+CD45RA+ naive T cells. The origin of this receptor is a human donor in good health. Some libraries in this study had Jurkat cell RNA spiked in. CDR3 in amino acids: CASSPGIQPQHF. As DNA, the CDR3 is TGTGCCAGCAGCCCCGGTATTCAGCCCCAGCATTTT.